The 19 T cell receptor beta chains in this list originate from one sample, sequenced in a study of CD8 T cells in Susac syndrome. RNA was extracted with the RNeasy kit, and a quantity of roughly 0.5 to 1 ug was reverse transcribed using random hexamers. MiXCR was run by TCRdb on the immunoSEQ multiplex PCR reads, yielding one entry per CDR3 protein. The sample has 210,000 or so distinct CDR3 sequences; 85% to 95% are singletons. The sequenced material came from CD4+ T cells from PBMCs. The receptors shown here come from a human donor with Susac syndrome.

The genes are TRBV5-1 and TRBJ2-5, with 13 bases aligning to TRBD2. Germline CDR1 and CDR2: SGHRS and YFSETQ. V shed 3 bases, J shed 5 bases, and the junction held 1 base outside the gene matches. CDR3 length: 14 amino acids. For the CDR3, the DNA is TGCGCCAGCAGCTGGGGACTAGCGGGGGAGACCCAGTACTTC. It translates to CASSWGLAGETQYF.

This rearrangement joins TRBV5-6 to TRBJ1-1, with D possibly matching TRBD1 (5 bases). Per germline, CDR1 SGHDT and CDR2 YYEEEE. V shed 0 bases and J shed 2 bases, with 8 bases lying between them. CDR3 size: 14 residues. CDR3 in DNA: TGTGCCAGCAGCTTGGAACAGGCCAACACTGAAGCTTTCTTT. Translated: CASSLEQANTEAFF. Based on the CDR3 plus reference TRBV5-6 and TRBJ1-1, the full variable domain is DAGVTQSPTHLIKTRGQQVTLRCSPKSGHDTVSWYQQALGQGPQFIFQYYEEEERQRGNFPDRFSGHQFPNYSSELNVNALLLGDSALYLCASSLEQANTEAFFGQGTRLTVV.

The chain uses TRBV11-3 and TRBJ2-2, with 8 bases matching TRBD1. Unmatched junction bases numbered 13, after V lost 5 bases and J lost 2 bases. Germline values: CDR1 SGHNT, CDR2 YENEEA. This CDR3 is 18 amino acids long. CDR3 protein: CASSPGPQGGLNTGELFF. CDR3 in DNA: TGTGCCAGCAGCCCGGGCCCACAGGGGGGCCTCAACACCGGGGAGCTGTTTTTT.

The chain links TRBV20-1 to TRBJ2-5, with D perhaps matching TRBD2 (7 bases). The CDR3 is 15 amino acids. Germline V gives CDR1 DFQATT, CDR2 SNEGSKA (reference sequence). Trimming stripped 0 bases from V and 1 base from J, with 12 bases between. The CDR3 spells CSARDPRGAQETQYF. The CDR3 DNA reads TGCAGTGCTAGAGACCCCCGGGGGGCCCAAGAGACCCAGTACTTC.

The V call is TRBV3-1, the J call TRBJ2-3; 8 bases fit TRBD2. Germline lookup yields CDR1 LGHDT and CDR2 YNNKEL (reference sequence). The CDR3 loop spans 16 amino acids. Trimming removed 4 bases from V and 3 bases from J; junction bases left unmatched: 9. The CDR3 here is CASSLRTGGRTDTQYF. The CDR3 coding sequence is TGTGCCAGCAGCCTACGGACGGGGGGGCGGACAGATACGCAGTATTTT.

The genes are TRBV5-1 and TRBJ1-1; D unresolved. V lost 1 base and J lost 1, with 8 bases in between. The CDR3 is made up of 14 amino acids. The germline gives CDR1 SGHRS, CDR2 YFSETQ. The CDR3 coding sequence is TGCGCCAGCAGCTTGCGGCAGGCGAACACTGAAGCTTTCTTT. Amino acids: CASSLRQANTEAFF.

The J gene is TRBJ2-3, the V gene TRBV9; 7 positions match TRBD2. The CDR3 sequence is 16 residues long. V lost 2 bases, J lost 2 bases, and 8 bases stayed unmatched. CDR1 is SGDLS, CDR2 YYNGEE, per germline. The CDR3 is CASSVTSELTTDTQYF. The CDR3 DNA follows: TGTGCCAGCAGCGTTACTAGCGAGCTCACCACAGATACGCAGTATTTT. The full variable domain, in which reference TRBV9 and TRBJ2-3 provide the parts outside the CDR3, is DSGVTQTPKHLITATGQRVTLRCSPRSGDLSVYWYQQSLDQGLQFLIQYYNGEERAKGNILERFSAQQFPDLHSELNLSSLELGDSALYFCASSVTSELTTDTQYFGPGTRLTVL.

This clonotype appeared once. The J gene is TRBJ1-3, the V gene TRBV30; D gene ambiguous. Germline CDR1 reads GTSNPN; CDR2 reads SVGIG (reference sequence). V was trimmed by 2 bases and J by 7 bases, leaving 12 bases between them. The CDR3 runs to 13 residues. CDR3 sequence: CAWSRGNANTIYF. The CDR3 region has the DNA TGTGCCTGGAGTCGAGGGAACGCGAACACCATATATTTT.

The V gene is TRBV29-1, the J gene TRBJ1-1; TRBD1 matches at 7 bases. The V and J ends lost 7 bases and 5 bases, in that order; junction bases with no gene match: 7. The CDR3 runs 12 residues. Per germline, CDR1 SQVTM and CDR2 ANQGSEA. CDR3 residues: CSAQTGLTEAFF. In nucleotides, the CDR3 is TGCAGCGCGCAGACAGGGTTAACTGAAGCTTTCTTT.

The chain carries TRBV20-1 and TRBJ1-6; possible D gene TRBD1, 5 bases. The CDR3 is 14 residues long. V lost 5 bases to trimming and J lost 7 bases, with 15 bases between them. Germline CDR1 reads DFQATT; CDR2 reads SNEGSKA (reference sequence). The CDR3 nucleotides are TGCAGTGCTGGTCCCCGGGGCCTAAATTCACCCCTCCACTTT. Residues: CSAGPRGLNSPLHF.

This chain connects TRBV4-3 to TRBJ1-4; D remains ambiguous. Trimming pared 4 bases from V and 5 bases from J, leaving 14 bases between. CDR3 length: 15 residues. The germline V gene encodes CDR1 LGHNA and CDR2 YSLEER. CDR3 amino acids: CASSRVTEPNEKLFF. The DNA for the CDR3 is TGCGCCAGCAGCCGAGTGACGGAACCCAATGAAAAACTGTTTTTT.

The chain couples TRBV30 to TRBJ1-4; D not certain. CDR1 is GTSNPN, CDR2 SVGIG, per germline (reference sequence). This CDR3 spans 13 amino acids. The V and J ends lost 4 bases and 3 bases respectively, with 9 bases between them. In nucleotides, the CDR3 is TGTGCCTGGAACGAAAGACCTAATGAAAAACTGTTTTTT. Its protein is CAWNERPNEKLFF.

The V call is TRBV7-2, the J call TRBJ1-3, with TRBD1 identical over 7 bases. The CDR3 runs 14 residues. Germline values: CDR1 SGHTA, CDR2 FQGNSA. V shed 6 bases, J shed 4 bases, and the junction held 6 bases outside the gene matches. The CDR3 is CASSPGTVGNTIYF. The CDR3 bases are TGTGCCAGCAGTCCCGGGACAGTCGGAAACACCATATATTTT. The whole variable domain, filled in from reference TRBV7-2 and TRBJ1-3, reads GAGVSQSPSNKVTEKGKDVELRCDPISGHTALYWYRQSLGQGLEFLIYFQGNSAPDKSGLPSDRFSAERTGGSVSTLTIQRTQQEDSAVYLCASSPGTVGNTIYFGEGSWLTVV.

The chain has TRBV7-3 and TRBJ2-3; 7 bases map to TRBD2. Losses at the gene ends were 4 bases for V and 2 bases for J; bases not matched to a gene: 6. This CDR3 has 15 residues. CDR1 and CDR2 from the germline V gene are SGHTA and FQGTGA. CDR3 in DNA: TGTGCCAGCAGCTCACCAGGACTAGACACAGATACGCAGTATTTT. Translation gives CASSSPGLDTDTQYF.

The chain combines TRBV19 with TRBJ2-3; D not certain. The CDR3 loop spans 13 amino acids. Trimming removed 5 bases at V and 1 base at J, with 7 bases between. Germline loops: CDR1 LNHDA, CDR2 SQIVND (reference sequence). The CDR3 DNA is TGTGCCAGTAGTCTCCAACGCACAGATACGCAGTATTTT. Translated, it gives CASSLQRTDTQYF.

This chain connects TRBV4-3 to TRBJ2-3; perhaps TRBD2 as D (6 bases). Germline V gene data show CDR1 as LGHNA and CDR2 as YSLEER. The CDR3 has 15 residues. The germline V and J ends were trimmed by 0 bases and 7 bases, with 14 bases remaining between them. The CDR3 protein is CASSQDQRGTYTQYF. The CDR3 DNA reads TGCGCCAGCAGCCAAGATCAACGGGGGACCTATACGCAGTATTTT.

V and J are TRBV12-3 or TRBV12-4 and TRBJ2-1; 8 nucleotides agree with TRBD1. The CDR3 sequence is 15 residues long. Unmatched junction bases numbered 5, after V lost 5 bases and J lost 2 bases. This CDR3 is CASSPGQEAYNEQFF. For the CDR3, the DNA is TGTGCCAGCAGTCCGGGACAGGAGGCCTACAATGAGCAGTTCTTC.

The CDR3 sequence: CASSQLITGNTIYF. CDR3 sequence (DNA): TGCGCCAGCAGCCAGCTGATTACTGGAAACACCATATATTTT. The chain links TRBV4-1 to TRBJ1-3; no reliable D call. The germline V gene has CDR1 MGHRA and CDR2 YSYEKL. This CDR3 is 14 amino acids long. The germline V and J ends were trimmed by 3 bases and 2 bases, with 8 bases remaining between them.

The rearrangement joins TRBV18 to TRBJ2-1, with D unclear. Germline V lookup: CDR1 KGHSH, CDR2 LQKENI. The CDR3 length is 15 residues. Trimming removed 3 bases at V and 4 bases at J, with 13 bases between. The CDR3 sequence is CASSPEVGPYNEQFF. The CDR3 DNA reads TGTGCCAGCTCACCCGAGGTAGGGCCGTACAATGAGCAGTTCTTC.